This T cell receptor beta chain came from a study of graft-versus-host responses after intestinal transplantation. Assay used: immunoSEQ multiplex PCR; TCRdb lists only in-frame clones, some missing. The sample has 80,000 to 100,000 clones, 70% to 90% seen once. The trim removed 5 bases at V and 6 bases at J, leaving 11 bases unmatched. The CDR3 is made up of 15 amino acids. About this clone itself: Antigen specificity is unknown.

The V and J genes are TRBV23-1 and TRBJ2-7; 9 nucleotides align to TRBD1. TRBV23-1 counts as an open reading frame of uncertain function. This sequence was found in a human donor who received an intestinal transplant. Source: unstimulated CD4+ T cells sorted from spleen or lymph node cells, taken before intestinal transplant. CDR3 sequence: CASSANGQGYCEQYF. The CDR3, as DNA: TGCGCCAGCAGTGCTAACGGACAGGGGTACTGCGAGCAGTACTTC.